Below, one T cell receptor beta chain is given with its context. These data belong to a study of cytomegalovirus exposure and HLA in healthy donors. Among the donors, all were healthy bone marrow donors. Primers for the PCR totalled 60 Vbeta and 13 Jbeta. The repertoire was sequenced with immunoSEQ multiplex PCR; TCRdb's copy has only in-frame clones and lacks some. Of tens of thousands of clones listed, 70% to 85% were seen once; the top ten hold approximately 2.6%. The V end was cut by 2 bases, the J end by 3 bases, with 11 bases between. Germline CDR1 is GTSNPN and CDR2 is SVGIG (reference sequence). This CDR3 is 14 amino acids long.

Input material: PBMCs. This TCR was recovered from a man aged 25 to 45 in good health and CMV-seronegative. This rearrangement joins TRBV30 to TRBJ1-5; D is possibly TRBD1 (5 bases). In DNA, the CDR3 is TGTGCCTGGAGTCTTGGAGGGGACAATCAGCCCCAGCATTTT. It translates to CAWSLGGDNQPQHF.